This entry lists 2 T cell receptor beta chains sequenced from one sample in a study of blood T cell repertoires in COVID-19. Some clones are missing from TCRdb's copy, which holds only in-frame ones; the method was immunoSEQ multiplex PCR. The sample lists hundreds of thousands of clones; around 89% were seen once. Sequencing was done on a sample of PBMCs or T cells enriched from blood (not recorded which). The source is a man aged 18 to 35 who had recovered from COVID-19.

The rearrangement links TRBV6-6 to TRBJ2-7; D perhaps matches TRBD2 (6 bases). V was pared by 4 bases and J by 0 bases, with 13 bases between. The CDR3 is 15 residues long. From germline, CDR1 is MNHNY and CDR2 SVGAGI (reference sequence). In DNA form, the CDR3 reads TGTGCCAGCAGTTGGCTAGCGAAGAGCTCCTACGAGCAGTACTTC. It specifies CASSWLAKSSYEQYF.

This clone was seen just once. The chain recombines TRBV2 with TRBJ1-1; 9 bases are shared with TRBD1. Trimming took 3 bases from V and 6 from J; bases not matched to a gene: 2. Looked up from germline, CDR1 is SNHLY and CDR2 is FYNNEI. The CDR3 consists of 13 residues. CDR3 residues: CASSEDRGAEAFF. In DNA, the CDR3 is TGTGCCAGCAGTGAGGACAGGGGCGCTGAAGCTTTCTTT.